These 23 T cell receptor beta chains share one sample of origin, sequenced in a study of T cell clonotyping in hematopoietic cell transplantation. The repertoire was sequenced with immunoSEQ multiplex PCR; TCRdb's copy has only in-frame clones and lacks some. The sample contains more than 6,500 clones, roughly 94% of which appear only once. Specimen: peripheral blood mononuclear cells, collected 30 days after allogeneic stem cell transplant. Source of these receptors: a male patient aged 60-70 years who had an allogeneic stem cell transplant from an unrelated donor, so T cells may come from the graft donor. Some clones in this sample may be carry-over from other donors' samples.

This chain uses TRBV18 with TRBJ1-2; no definite D call. CDR3 length equals 11 residues. The germline CDR1 and CDR2 sequences are KGHSH and LQKENI. Between the trimmed V and J ends, which lost 2 bases and 14 bases, there was a span of 12 bases. Written as DNA, the CDR3 is TGTGCCAGCTCACCATCCGGACGGCGGACCTTC. Translation: CASSPSGRRTF.

This chain connects TRBV7-3 to TRBJ2-3, with D perhaps matching TRBD2 (5 bases). The CDR3 is 15 residues long. The germline CDR1 and CDR2 sequences are SGHTA and FQGTGA. V was cut by 2 bases and J by 3 bases, with 12 bases left in between. This chain's CDR3 is CASSLVGARTDTQYF. The CDR3 DNA sequence: TGTGCCAGCAGCTTAGTGGGAGCACGGACAGATACGCAGTATTTT.

This clone was seen once. This chain joins TRBV21-1 and TRBJ2-1; no DNA check was done on the table's D call, TRBD2. TRBV21-1 is annotated as a pseudogene. The CDR3 length is 16 residues. The CDR3 DNA follows: TGTGCCAGCAGCAAAGTGGCGGGAGGGAAATACAATGAGCAGTTCTTC. Protein product: CASSKVAGGKYNEQFF.

V usage is TRBV7-2 and J usage is TRBJ1-4; unclear D gene. Germline lookup yields CDR1 SGHTA and CDR2 FQGNSA. The CDR3 is 17 residues long. Trimming took 4 bases from V and 1 from J, leaving 16 bases between them. CDR3 sequence (DNA): TGTGCCAGCAGCTCCCATCTCTATGGGGAAACTAATGAAAAACTGTTTTTT. Translating gives CASSSHLYGETNEKLFF.

Written as DNA, the CDR3 is TGTGCCAGTAGTTCGAGGCAGGAAAGCGGGGAGCTGTTTTTT. Encoded protein: CASSSRQESGELFF. The chain recombines TRBV19 with TRBJ2-2; D is ambiguous. Per germline, CDR1 LNHDA and CDR2 SQIVND (reference sequence). The CDR3 is 14 residues long. V shed 5 bases and J shed 7 bases, with 14 bases lying between them.

The chain has TRBV28 and TRBJ1-5; D possibly corresponds to TRBD1 (5 bases). Per the germline V gene, CDR1 is MDHEN and CDR2 is SYDVKM. Between the trimmed V and J ends, which lost 6 bases and 0 bases, there was a span of 15 bases. The CDR3 is made up of 16 amino acids. The CDR3 sequence: CASSLPRQLSNQPQHF. The CDR3 DNA follows: TGTGCCAGCAGCCTTCCCCGACAGCTTAGCAATCAGCCCCAGCATTTT.

V and J are TRBV5-8 and TRBJ1-3; D gene uncertain. Trimming took 0 bases from V and 4 from J, leaving 8 bases between them. Germline lookup yields CDR1 SGHTS and CDR2 YDEGEE. The length of the CDR3 is 14 residues. The CDR3 DNA reads TGTGCCAGCAGCTTGGGTCGGCGAGGAAACACCATATATTTT. Its protein is CASSLGRRGNTIYF.

The chain combines TRBV18 with TRBJ1-1; tentative D call: TRBD1 (5 bases). V was cut by 3 bases and J by 2 bases, with 7 bases left in between. The germline V gene encodes CDR1 KGHSH and CDR2 LQKENI. This CDR3 has 13 amino acids. CDR3 in amino acids: CASSPQGNTEAFF. CDR3 nucleotides: TGTGCCAGCTCACCCCAGGGTAACACTGAAGCTTTCTTT.

V and J are TRBV30 and TRBJ1-1; TRBD1 agrees at 7 bases. V lost 1 base to trimming and J lost 7 bases; unmatched junction nucleotides: 3. The CDR3 sequence is 12 residues long. Germline CDR1 GTSNPN, CDR2 SVGIG (reference sequence). In nucleotides, the CDR3 is TGTGCCTGGAGTGCGAACAGGGGTGAAGCTTTCTTT. Protein product: CAWSANRGEAFF.

Only one count was recorded for this clone. The sample contains more than one DNA sequence encoding this CDR3. V gene TRBV7-2 combines with J gene TRBJ2-7; 14 bases fit TRBD2. V dropped 0 bases and J dropped 10; count of bases not matched to a gene: 5. Per germline, CDR1 SGHTA and CDR2 FQGNSA. The CDR3 is 15 amino acids. CDR3 nucleotides: TGTGCCAGCAGCTTAGCGGGACTAGCGGGAGAAGGACAGTACTTC. As protein: CASSLAGLAGEGQYF.

The V and J genes are TRBV10-3 and TRBJ1-1; 9 nucleotides agree with TRBD1. The CDR3 has 14 residues. CDR1 and CDR2 from the germline V gene are ENHRY and SYGVKD. The ends lost 6 bases at V and 5 bases at J; junction bases unmatched: 7. The CDR3 sequence: CAIREGQGRTEAFF. For the CDR3, the DNA is TGTGCCATCAGGGAAGGACAGGGGCGGACTGAAGCTTTCTTT.

CDR3 loop: CASSLSIGDTQYF. The CDR3, as DNA: TGTGCCAGCAGCTTATCAATTGGAGATACGCAGTATTTT. The chain combines TRBV11-2 with TRBJ2-3; D remains ambiguous. The V end lost 2 bases, the J end lost 5 bases, and 8 bases lay between the germline ends. The V gene's germline CDR1 is SGHAT and CDR2 FQNNGV. The CDR3 has 13 residues.

The chain couples TRBV25-1 to TRBJ2-3, with TRBD2 matching 10 bases. The CDR3 runs 16 residues. The junction had 11 bases not matched to a gene; V was cut back by 7 bases and J by 4 bases. CDR1 is MGHDK, CDR2 SYGVNS, per germline. The DNA of the CDR3 is TGTGCCAGCACGGGGCGTCTAGCGGGAGAAGCAGATACGCAGTATTTT. It is translated as CASTGRLAGEADTQYF.

The chain uses TRBV7-2 and TRBJ2-1; 10 positions agree with TRBD2. Germline lookup yields CDR1 SGHTA and CDR2 FQGNSA. The V segment lost 0 bases and the J segment 8 bases; nucleotides outside the gene matches: 7. This CDR3 contains 16 residues. The CDR3 DNA reads TGTGCCAGCAGCTTAGCCGGACTAGCGGCAGGCGATGAGCAGTTCTTC. Translation gives CASSLAGLAAGDEQFF.

The chain uses TRBV27 and TRBJ1-2; TRBD1 matches at 10 bases. The V gene end was trimmed by 6 bases and the J gene end by 4 bases; junction bases not matched to a gene: 11. The CDR3 is 16 amino acids. Per germline, CDR1 MNHEY and CDR2 SMNVEV (reference sequence). The chain's CDR3 is CASSLGTGAHRYGYTF. In nucleotides, the CDR3 is TGTGCCAGCAGCCTCGGGACAGGGGCTCACCGCTATGGCTACACCTTC.

V and J are TRBV18 and TRBJ2-3, with TRBD2 as a possible D gene (5 bases). The CDR3 extends over 12 amino acids. V shed 2 bases and J shed 6 bases, with 6 bases lying between them. Looked up from germline, CDR1 is KGHSH and CDR2 is LQKENI. This chain's CDR3 is CASSPIADTQYF. CDR3 DNA: TGTGCCAGCTCACCAATAGCGGATACGCAGTATTTT.

The V gene is TRBV7-9, the J gene TRBJ2-5, with 7 positions matching TRBD1. V gave up 5 bases and J gave up 0 bases; unmatched junction bases: 6. Germline CDR1 reads SEHNR; CDR2 reads FQNEAQ (reference sequence). The CDR3 has 15 residues. This chain's CDR3 is CASSAWDSNQETQYF. CDR3 bases: TGTGCCAGCAGCGCCTGGGACAGCAACCAAGAGACCCAGTACTTC.

J is TRBJ2-5 and V is TRBV7-2; the D gene is possibly TRBD2 (6 bases). The CDR3 spans 14 residues. The germline CDR1 and CDR2 sequences are SGHTA and FQGNSA. Trimming took off 4 bases at V and 1 base at J, with 10 bases between the two ends. The CDR3 loop is CASSSRDSQETQYF. CDR3 coding DNA: TGTGCCAGCAGCTCCCGGGACTCCCAAGAGACCCAGTACTTC.

This rearrangement joins TRBV9 to TRBJ2-7; TRBD2 matches at 7 bases. Trimming removed 3 bases from V and 3 bases from J; junction bases left unmatched: 6. Germline CDR1 reads SGDLS; CDR2 reads YYNGEE. This CDR3 comprises 14 residues. CDR3 DNA: TGTGCCAGCAGCGAGAGGAGCGGGGACTACGAGCAGTACTTC. Translating it yields CASSERSGDYEQYF.

The chain carries TRBV5-5 and TRBJ2-1; TRBD2 matches 9 bases. V shed 4 bases, J shed 1 base, and the junction held 3 bases outside the gene matches. CDR3 length: 15 amino acids. The germline V gene has CDR1 SGHKS and CDR2 YYEKEE (reference sequence). The CDR3 here is CASSPTSGSYNEQFF. Written as DNA, the CDR3 is TGTGCCAGCAGCCCGACTAGCGGTTCCTACAATGAGCAGTTCTTC.

The chain uses TRBV6-1 and TRBJ2-3; TRBD2 is a possible D gene (6 bases). Germline values: CDR1 MNHNS, CDR2 SASEGT. CDR3 length: 18 amino acids. V shed 2 bases and J shed 0 bases, with 18 bases lying between them. In DNA, the CDR3 is TGTGCCAGCAGTGAAATCAGTCTCAGGCGGGAAAGCACAGATACGCAGTATTTT. Encoded protein: CASSEISLRRESTDTQYF.

The V and J genes are TRBV27 and TRBJ2-2; TRBD2 agrees at 14 bases. This CDR3 comprises 17 residues. CDR1 and CDR2 from the germline V gene are MNHEY and SMNVEV (reference sequence). Germline trimming cut 5 bases from V and 7 bases from J; bases unmatched to any gene: 9. The CDR3 loop reads CASSQGTSGSWVGELFF. The CDR3 coding sequence is TGTGCCAGCAGTCAAGGGACTAGCGGGAGTTGGGTCGGGGAGCTGTTTTTT.

A few counts support this clone. This chain links TRBV5-4 with TRBJ1-1, with D unclear. This CDR3 has 14 amino acids. V lost 1 base to trimming and J lost 4 bases, with 11 bases between them. Germline V gene data show CDR1 as SGHNT and CDR2 as YYREEE (reference sequence). CDR3 loop: CASSLSWKSTEAFF. In DNA form, the CDR3 reads TGTGCCAGCAGCTTGAGTTGGAAGAGCACTGAAGCTTTCTTT.